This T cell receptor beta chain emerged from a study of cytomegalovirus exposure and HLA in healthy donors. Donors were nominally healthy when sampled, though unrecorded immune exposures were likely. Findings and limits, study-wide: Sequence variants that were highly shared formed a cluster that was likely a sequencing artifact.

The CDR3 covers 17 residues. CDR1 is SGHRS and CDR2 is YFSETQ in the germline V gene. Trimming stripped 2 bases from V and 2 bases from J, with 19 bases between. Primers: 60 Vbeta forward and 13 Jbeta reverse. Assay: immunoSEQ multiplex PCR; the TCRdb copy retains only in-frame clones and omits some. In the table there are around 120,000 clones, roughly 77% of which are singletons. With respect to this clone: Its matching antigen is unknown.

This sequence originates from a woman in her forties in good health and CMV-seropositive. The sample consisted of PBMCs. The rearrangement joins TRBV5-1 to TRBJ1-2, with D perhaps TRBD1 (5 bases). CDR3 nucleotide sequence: TGCGCCAGCAGCTTAAACGCCAGGGCGAGCAGAAACTATGGCTACACCTTC. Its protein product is CASSLNARASRNYGYTF.